The 2 T cell receptor beta chains below come from one sample, sequenced in a study of cytomegalovirus exposure and HLA in healthy donors. Primers: 60 Vbeta forward and 13 Jbeta reverse. Measured with immunoSEQ multiplex PCR; TCRdb has only the in-frame clones, and not every one. Counted here are about 140,000 clones, about 79% occurring once; the ten biggest clones make up approximately 1.5%. What was sequenced was PBMCs. The receptor set was obtained from a woman aged 30 to 39 in good health and CMV-seronegative.

The gene calls are TRBV5-1 and TRBJ2-7; D is unclear. The V and J ends lost 4 bases and 5 bases respectively, with 16 bases between them. CDR1 is SGHRS and CDR2 is YFSETQ in the germline V gene. There are 14 residues in the CDR3. The CDR3 here is CASSPTHSRDEQYF. Written as DNA, the CDR3 is TGCGCCAGCAGCCCGACTCACTCTAGAGACGAGCAGTACTTC. The whole variable domain, remainder taken from reference TRBV5-1 and TRBJ2-7, is KAGVTQTPRYLIKTRGQQVTLSCSPISGHRSVSWYQQTPGQGLQFLFEYFSETQRNKGNFPGRFSGRQFSNSRSEMNVSTLELGDSALYLCASSPTHSRDEQYFGPGTRLTVT.

The V call is TRBV30, the J call TRBJ2-7, with 9 positions matching TRBD1. The length of the CDR3 is 13 residues. V lost 0 bases and J lost 4; bases outside the gene matches: 1. Germline values: CDR1 GTSNPN, CDR2 SVGIG (reference sequence). Here the CDR3 reads CAWSVQGAYEQYF. The CDR3 DNA follows: TGTGCCTGGAGTGTACAGGGGGCGTACGAGCAGTACTTC.